The clone carrying this TCR beta chain was found once. This specimen comes from a study of T cell responses to AZD1222 COVID-19 vaccine. Per the germline V gene, CDR1 is LGHDT and CDR2 is YNNKEL (reference sequence). The V segment lost 7 bases and the J segment 3 bases; nucleotides outside the gene matches: 8. The CDR3 spans 14 residues. Profiled with immunoSEQ multiplex PCR; TCRdb holds only in-frame clones, not every one. Of around 200,000 clones listed, 94% were seen once; the top ten hold roughly 1.7%. This chain connects TRBV3-1 (or the pseudogene TRBV3-2) to TRBJ2-5; 7 bases map to TRBD1. Specimen: peripheral blood, collected 28 days after the second AZD1222 dose. The receptor comes from an adult who received the AZD1222 COVID-19 vaccine. CDR3 sequence reads: CASTEFDREETQYF. Here the CDR3 DNA reads TGTGCCAGCACCGAATTCGACAGGGAAGAGACCCAGTACTTC.